This T cell receptor (beta chain) was profiled in a study of blood T cell repertoires in COVID-19. At the level of the study: COVID-19 samples, acute and convalescent, were from the United States, Italy and Spain. Sources were T cells, B-cell-depleted T cells, or PBMCs; the material itself was cDNA or gDNA.

Original processing notes: The authors estimated nucleated cell counts from reference gene primer amplification. Sequenced by immunoSEQ multiplex PCR; TCRdb stores in-frame clones only, minus some. The DNA was the basis for D and trimming; V, J and clone size are from that table. The sample shows 75,000 or so clones, 70% to 90% of them seen only once. The CDR3 runs 16 residues. CDR1 and CDR2 from the germline V gene are SNHLY and FYNNEI. V was pared by 6 bases and J by 4 bases, with 7 bases of the junction left unmatched. This clone was counted once. The V call is TRBV2, the J call TRBJ2-5, with TRBD2 identical over 14 bases. The receptor was derived from a woman of 80 years or more with acute or convalescent COVID-19. The specimen sequenced was peripheral blood. This CDR3 reads CASSLGLAGGGETQYF. The CDR3, as DNA: TGTGCCAGCAGCCTAGGACTAGCGGGAGGCGGAGAGACCCAGTACTTC.